Listed below are T cell receptor beta chains from one sample, sequenced in a study of blood T cell repertoires in COVID-19. The method was immunoSEQ multiplex PCR; TCRdb's version includes in-frame clones alone and lacks a portion of them. The sample contains roughly 270,000 clones, roughly 80% of which appear only once. Sequenced: PBMCs or T cells enriched from blood (not recorded which). Source of these receptors: a man aged 40-50 years who had been exposed to COVID-19. The CDR3 runs from the conserved cysteine through the conserved F or W. Only part of the rows carry a size: once, few, many, or a class if the clone is expanded.

v_call: TRBV18
j_call: TRBJ1-1
clone_size: NA
cdr3_aa: CASSIGGTSTEAFF

v_call: TRBV7-9
j_call: TRBJ2-3
clone_size: NA
cdr3_aa: CASRGVRDTQYF

v_call: TRBV14
j_call: TRBJ1-2
clone_size: NA
cdr3_aa: CASSPGGGAYGYTF

v_call: TRBV7-9
j_call: TRBJ1-6
clone_size: NA
cdr3_aa: CASSSNTVTLHF

v_call: TRBV9
j_call: TRBJ1-1
clone_size: NA
cdr3_aa: CASSVGGPGEAFF

v_call: TRBV29-1
j_call: TRBJ2-3
clone_size: NA
cdr3_aa: CSKYWGSSDTQYF

v_call: TRBV28
j_call: TRBJ2-7
clone_size: NA
cdr3_aa: CASEVGKITGSGILNYEQYF

v_call: TRBV12-2
j_call: TRBJ2-1
clone_size: NA
cdr3_aa: CASRSSRGDPRVNEQFF

v_call: TRBV7-9
j_call: TRBJ1-2
clone_size: few
cdr3_aa: CASSRRTGGPTSNGYTF

v_call: TRBV6-5
j_call: TRBJ1-5
clone_size: NA
cdr3_aa: CASRTGGAGQPQHF

v_call: TRBV29-1
j_call: TRBJ2-7
clone_size: many
cdr3_aa: CSVRGSYSYEQYF

v_call: TRBV7-9
j_call: TRBJ2-1
clone_size: once
cdr3_aa: CASPAARPGPGNEQFF

v_call: TRBV20-1
j_call: TRBJ1-3
clone_size: NA
cdr3_aa: CSASGGLSGNTIYF

v_call: TRBV6-1
j_call: TRBJ1-5
clone_size: few
cdr3_aa: CASSEFTNQPQHF

v_call: TRBV10-3
j_call: TRBJ1-2
clone_size: once
cdr3_aa: CAISVTGRTYGYTF

v_call: TRBV5-6
j_call: TRBJ2-7
clone_size: NA
cdr3_aa: CASSRRTQVSEQYF

v_call: TRBV5-4
j_call: TRBJ2-1
clone_size: NA
cdr3_aa: CASSLDGGTSSYNEQFF

v_call: TRBV9
j_call: TRBJ1-2
clone_size: once
cdr3_aa: CASSFAGTPQGGYTF

v_call: TRBV27
j_call: TRBJ2-1
clone_size: NA
cdr3_aa: CASSLYTSGTYNEQFF

v_call: TRBV4-1
j_call: TRBJ2-1
clone_size: NA
cdr3_aa: CASSQVAVHEQFF

v_call: TRBV5-6
j_call: TRBJ1-2
clone_size: few
cdr3_aa: CASSYGQSGYTF

v_call: TRBV11-3
j_call: TRBJ2-2
clone_size: NA
cdr3_aa: CASKGLAGTTGELFF

v_call: TRBV18
j_call: TRBJ1-4
clone_size: NA
cdr3_aa: CASSPGPGGMRGKLFF

v_call: TRBV2
j_call: TRBJ1-1
clone_size: NA
cdr3_aa: CASSESRPFF

v_call: TRBV29-1
j_call: TRBJ2-3
clone_size: NA
cdr3_aa: CSARLAGLDTQYF

v_call: TRBV30
j_call: TRBJ1-3
clone_size: NA
cdr3_aa: CAWRVSGNTIYF

v_call: TRBV5-5
j_call: TRBJ2-1
clone_size: NA
cdr3_aa: CASTLALGDEQFF

v_call: TRBV18
j_call: TRBJ1-2
clone_size: NA
cdr3_aa: CASSLEGGSYGYTF

v_call: TRBV30
j_call: TRBJ2-3
clone_size: NA
cdr3_aa: CAWRARDSFTDTQYF

v_call: TRBV18
j_call: TRBJ2-7
clone_size: NA
cdr3_aa: CASSPLHRVSNTVHEQYF

v_call: TRBV5-4
j_call: TRBJ1-2
clone_size: NA
cdr3_aa: CASSQDRTYGYTF

v_call: TRBV25-1
j_call: TRBJ2-7
clone_size: NA
cdr3_aa: CASSDRVKKYEQYF

v_call: TRBV30
j_call: TRBJ1-5
clone_size: NA
cdr3_aa: CAWSEGAIDQPQHF

v_call: TRBV5-4
j_call: TRBJ1-1
clone_size: NA
cdr3_aa: CASSLQGIPTLGAFF

v_call: TRBV10-3
j_call: TRBJ1-5
clone_size: NA
cdr3_aa: CAISETGLEGQPQHF

v_call: TRBV11-2
j_call: TRBJ2-2
clone_size: NA
cdr3_aa: CASRKRSSGSTNTGELFF

v_call: TRBV30
j_call: TRBJ1-5
clone_size: NA
cdr3_aa: CAWSWGDGFRPQHF

v_call: TRBV3-1/TRBV3-2
j_call: TRBJ2-5
clone_size: NA
cdr3_aa: CASSPYVQGSEETQYF

v_call: TRBV11-2
j_call: TRBJ2-7
clone_size: few
cdr3_aa: CASSLTDSYEQYF

v_call: TRBV4-1
j_call: TRBJ1-2
clone_size: NA
cdr3_aa: CASSPGQNYGYTF